This T cell receptor beta chain is drawn from a study of blood T cell repertoires in COVID-19. Study details: T cells, B-cell-depleted T cells, or PBMCs provided the cDNA or gDNA that served as material.

This CDR3 has 14 residues. The ends were cut back, 6 bases at V and 6 bases at J, with 18 bases in the middle. Germline CDR1 is SNHLY and CDR2 is FYNNEI. In the study's own analysis: Reference gene primer amplification gave estimated nucleated cell counts. Profiling relied on immunoSEQ multiplex PCR, and the TCRdb table lists in-frame clones only, not all of them. V and J calls plus clone size are reproduced from that table; the DNA served to infer D and trimming. The sample yields about 120,000 clones, more than 75% seen once. What was sequenced was peripheral blood. The chain uses TRBV2 and TRBJ2-7; D not resolved. The TCR comes from a woman between 35 and 50 years old with acute or convalescent COVID-19. Here the CDR3 reads CASSSRHGLSEQYF. The CDR3 region has the DNA TGTGCCAGCAGCTCCCGACATGGCCTAAGCGAGCAGTACTTC.